Listed below are T cell receptor beta chains from one sample, sequenced in a study of human T cells and chemical hapten exposure. TCRdb ran MiXCR on the RACE reads and lists one entry per CDR3 protein. The sample lists around 110,000 distinct CDR3 sequences, approximately 11% occurring once. The sample here was whole blood, taken in connection with sensitization to the hapten diphenylcyclopropenone (DPC). The receptors originated from a woman between 50 and 59 years old with alopecia areata. Some clones in this sample may be carry-over from other donors' samples. The CDR3 runs from the conserved cysteine through the conserved F or W. A D gene is named only where the DNA matches it firmly. Size is stated for part of the rows, as once, few or many counts, or as a class when the clone is expanded.

v_call	j_call	clone_size	d_call	cdr3_aa	cdr3_nt
TRBV12-3/TRBV12-4	TRBJ1-6	few	.	CASSFASFNSPLHF	TGTGCCAGCAGTTTTGCGAGTTTTAATTCACCCCTCCACTTT
TRBV12-3/TRBV12-4	TRBJ1-2	few	TRBD1	CASSFLSTGDVYGYTF	TGTGCCAGCAGTTTTCTCTCGACAGGGGACGTCTATGGCTACACCTTC
TRBV6-1	TRBJ1-2	.	.	CASSALVAAASPANYGYTF	TGTGCCAGCAGTGCCCTGGTGGCGGCGGCCTCCCCGGCTAACTATGGCTACACCTTC
TRBV29-1	TRBJ1-2	once	.	CSVGTRLGGYTF	TGCAGCGTTGGTACGCGTCTCGGGGGCTACACCTTC
TRBV6-6	TRBJ2-1	many	.	CASSYPGNEQFF	TGTGCCAGCAGTTACCCAGGGAACGAGCAGTTCTTC
TRBV29-1	TRBJ2-7	.	.	CSVGFGGNYEQYF	TGCAGCGTTGGATTCGGCGGGAACTACGAGCAGTACTTC
TRBV6-5	TRBJ2-3	few	.	CASSPLAVETDTQYF	TGTGCCAGCAGTCCCCTAGCTGTTGAGACAGATACGCAGTATTTT
TRBV2	TRBJ2-5	.	TRBD1	CASRNRDRGGETQYF	TGTGCCAGCAGAAACCGGGACAGGGGGGGAGAGACCCAGTACTTC
TRBV9	TRBJ2-7	few	.	CASSVVTSSLREQYF	TGTGCCAGCAGCGTAGTAACTAGCTCCCTGCGGGAGCAGTACTTC
TRBV5-5	TRBJ2-1	few	.	CASSSPGRTYNEQFF	TGTGCCAGCAGCTCCCCGGGACGTACCTACAATGAGCAGTTCTTC